These 30 T cell receptor beta chains originate from one sample sequenced in a study of cytomegalovirus exposure and HLA in healthy donors. The PCR had 60 Vbeta and 13 Jbeta primers. TCRdb's table, derived via immunoSEQ multiplex PCR, lists solely in-frame clones and lacks some. The sample carries some 110,000 clones, around 75% recorded once. Sequencing input: PBMCs. The origin of the receptors is a man aged 25-45 years in good health and CMV-seropositive.

The J gene is TRBJ2-5, the V gene TRBV5-7; no clear D gene. The J call is doubtful: the DNA matches TRBJ2-7 better. TRBV5-7 qualifies as an ORF whose function is uncertain. The CDR3 spans 12 residues. CDR3 in DNA: TGTGCCAGCAGCCAATGGTGCTACGAGCAGTACTTC. The encoded protein is CASSQWCYEQYF.

The J gene is TRBJ1-6, the V gene TRBV28; 11 bases map to TRBD1. The CDR3 contains 14 residues. V shed 7 bases, J shed 7 bases, and the junction held 3 bases outside the gene matches. Germline loops: CDR1 MDHEN, CDR2 SYDVKM. The CDR3 protein is CASNRDRGNSPLHF. As DNA, the CDR3 is TGTGCCAGCAACCGGGACAGGGGGAATTCACCCCTCCACTTT.

The CDR3: CASSLRSVDEQYF. CDR3 nucleotide sequence: TGTGCCAGCAGCTTACGCAGCGTCGACGAGCAGTACTTC. The chain combines TRBV7-9 with TRBJ2-7; no clear D gene. This CDR3 has 13 residues. V lost 2 bases to trimming and J lost 5 bases, with 10 bases between them. Per the germline V gene, CDR1 is SEHNR and CDR2 is FQNEAQ (reference sequence).

The V and J genes are TRBV4-2 and TRBJ2-5, with 11 bases matching TRBD2. The trim removed 0 bases at V and 4 bases at J, leaving 7 bases unmatched. The CDR3 totals 17 residues. Germline values: CDR1 LGHNA, CDR2 YNFKEQ. CDR3 sequence reads: CASSQDQLAGAGETQYF. The CDR3 region has the DNA TGTGCCAGCAGCCAAGATCAACTAGCGGGGGCCGGAGAGACCCAGTACTTC.

As regards this clone: One junction end disagrees with the germline gene, perhaps due to a read error. The V gene is TRBV7-2, the J gene TRBJ1-2; D may be TRBD1 (5 bases). Looked up from germline, CDR1 is SGHTA and CDR2 is FQGNSA. The CDR3 sequence is 13 residues long. In DNA, the CDR3 is TGTGCCAGCAGCTTAGCGCCATCGACAGTTGCCTCCTTC. As protein: CASSLAPSTVASF.

This chain uses TRBV5-4 with TRBJ2-7, with a possible D match to TRBD1 (6 bases). In germline, CDR1 is SGHNT, CDR2 YYREEE (reference sequence). The V gene lost 4 bases and the J gene lost 2 bases, with 10 bases spanning the gap. The CDR3 sequence is 13 residues long. In DNA form, the CDR3 reads TGTGCCAGCAGCGGGGACACCGCCTACGAGCAGTACTTC. Amino acids: CASSGDTAYEQYF.

The chain carries TRBV6-5 and TRBJ2-5, with 7 bases identical to TRBD1. The DNA end is more similar to TRBJ2-7, so the J call may be wrong. Germline CDR1 and CDR2: MNHEY and SVGAGI. CDR3 length: 15 amino acids. In nucleotides, the CDR3 is TGTGCCAGCAGACCCCTAGGGACAGCGGTCTACGAGCAGTACTTC. It encodes CASRPLGTAVYEQYF.

The V gene is TRBV5-1, the J gene TRBJ2-3; perhaps TRBD2 as D (6 bases). Germline loops: CDR1 SGHRS, CDR2 YFSETQ. There are 16 residues in the CDR3. Trimming took off 0 bases at V and 8 bases at J, with 19 bases between the two ends. CDR3 coding DNA: TGCGCCAGCAGCTTGGGGACTATCCTGTCTGTAGGTACGCAGTATTTT. Translating gives CASSLGTILSVGTQYF.

The chain links TRBV19 to TRBJ1-3, with 11 bases matching TRBD1. The CDR3 totals 18 residues. Unmatched junction bases numbered 9, after V lost 5 bases and J lost 0 bases. Germline V gene lookup returns CDR1 LNHDA and CDR2 SQIVND (reference sequence). CDR3 nucleotides: TGTGCCAGTAGTCTCCGGGACAGGGGGAGAAACTCTGGAAACACCATATATTTT. Amino acids: CASSLRDRGRNSGNTIYF.

V gene TRBV13 combines with J gene TRBJ2-7, with 9 bases lining up with TRBD1. Germline V gene lookup returns CDR1 PRHDT and CDR2 FYEKMQ (reference sequence). V lost 4 bases, J lost 2 bases, and 9 bases stayed unmatched. The CDR3 has 16 residues. CDR3 sequence: CASSYLVTGGAYEQYF. The CDR3 DNA sequence: TGTGCCAGCAGCTACCTAGTGACAGGGGGGGCCTACGAGCAGTACTTC.

This chain uses TRBV2 with TRBJ2-3; 16 bases agree with TRBD2. The germline gives CDR1 SNHLY, CDR2 FYNNEI. The CDR3 is 18 residues long. After removal of 6 bases from V and 9 bases from J, the junction contained 15 bases not matched to a gene. As DNA, the CDR3 is TGTGCCAGCAGATCCTACACGGGACTAGCGGGGGGGGCCGGGACGCAGTATTTT. Translated, it gives CASRSYTGLAGGAGTQYF.

By share, this clone ranks as medium-sized. The J gene is TRBJ2-2, the V gene TRBV6-4; TRBD2 might be the D (6 bases). Trimming took 3 bases from V and 4 from J, leaving 6 bases between them. The germline V gene has CDR1 MRHNA and CDR2 SNTAGT. This CDR3 is 13 amino acids long. CDR3 loop: CASSETSTGELFF. CDR3 DNA sequence: TGTGCCAGCAGTGAGACTAGCACCGGGGAGCTGTTTTTT.

This clone was recorded a few times. The V and J genes are TRBV18 and TRBJ2-1; 9 positions match TRBD1. The ends lost 5 bases at V and 8 bases at J; junction bases unmatched: 7. CDR3 length equals 14 residues. Germline lookup yields CDR1 KGHSH and CDR2 LQKENI. The CDR3 DNA sequence: TGTGCCAGCTCAATAACGGGACAGGGCCATGAGCAGTTCTTC. Translation gives CASSITGQGHEQFF.

The rearrangement links TRBV28 to TRBJ1-2; possible D gene TRBD1, 5 bases. CDR1 is MDHEN and CDR2 is SYDVKM in the germline V gene. The V end lost 5 bases, the J end lost 5 bases, and 9 bases lay between the germline ends. CDR3 length: 12 residues. The CDR3 protein is CASSKGAYGYTF. CDR3 DNA sequence: TGTGCCAGCAGTAAAGGGGCTTATGGCTACACCTTC.

The V gene is TRBV18, the J gene TRBJ1-1, with 7 bases matching TRBD1. This CDR3 region has 15 residues. Germline V gene lookup returns CDR1 KGHSH and CDR2 LQKENI. The V segment lost 0 bases and the J segment 1 base; nucleotides outside the gene matches: 2. The CDR3 coding sequence is TGTGCCAGCTCACCACCGGGACAGCAGAACACTGAAGCTTTCTTT. Its translation is CASSPPGQQNTEAFF.

V usage is TRBV11-2 and J usage is TRBJ1-5, with D possibly matching TRBD1 (5 bases). The CDR3 is 15 residues long. Trimming cost V 2 bases and J 2 bases, with 10 bases left between them. Germline values: CDR1 SGHAT, CDR2 FQNNGV. This CDR3 is CASSLNTGGNQPQHF. The CDR3 nucleotides read TGTGCCAGCAGCTTAAATACGGGGGGCAATCAGCCCCAGCATTTT.

The rearrangement joins TRBV2 to TRBJ2-7; D remains unclear. Germline assignment: CDR1 SNHLY and CDR2 FYNNEI. The CDR3 runs to 12 residues. The V gene lost 6 bases and the J gene lost 5 bases, with 11 bases spanning the gap. The CDR3: CASRGLSHEQYF. The DNA for the CDR3 is TGTGCCAGCAGGGGCCTTTCCCACGAGCAGTACTTC.

The CDR3: CASSHGQGRDEQFF. CDR3 nucleotide sequence: TGTGCCAGCAGCCACGGACAGGGGAGGGATGAGCAGTTCTTC. The chain combines TRBV5-8 with TRBJ2-1; 9 bases agree with TRBD1. The junction had 7 bases not matched to a gene; V was cut back by 4 bases and J by 8 bases. CDR3 length: 14 residues. Germline CDR1 and CDR2: SGHTS and YDEGEE.

The chain carries TRBV18 and TRBJ1-5, with D unclear. The CDR3 extends over 13 amino acids. V gave up 10 bases and J gave up 6 bases, with 16 bases separating them. Germline-derived CDR1 and CDR2 are KGHSH and LQKENI. CDR3 residues: CAMQSSIGQPQHF. The CDR3 region has the DNA TGTGCCATGCAATCTTCAATCGGTCAGCCCCAGCATTTT.

The gene calls are TRBV7-6 and TRBJ2-7; 10 bases agree with TRBD1. The CDR3 runs to 14 residues. From germline, CDR1 is SGHVS and CDR2 FNYEAQ. J was trimmed by 7 bases and V by 1 base; bases with no gene match: 4. CDR3 in amino acids: CASSLGQGAGEQYF. CDR3 nucleotides: TGTGCCAGCAGCTTAGGACAGGGGGCGGGGGAGCAGTACTTC.

In its sample, this clone was seen a few times. The gene calls are TRBV13 and TRBJ1-2; D is unclear. This CDR3 spans 14 amino acids. The V gene's germline CDR1 is PRHDT and CDR2 FYEKMQ (reference sequence). V was trimmed by 5 bases and J by 3 bases, leaving 13 bases between them. The CDR3 spells CASSPPQAYYGYTF. For the CDR3, the DNA is TGTGCCAGCAGCCCCCCTCAGGCCTACTATGGCTACACCTTC.

V usage is TRBV18 and J usage is TRBJ1-4; D is unresolved. This CDR3 contains 17 residues. Trimming cost V 2 bases and J 4 bases, with 17 bases left between them. Looked up from germline, CDR1 is KGHSH and CDR2 is LQKENI. CDR3 in DNA: TGTGCCAGCTCACCAGGGGTCGGAGGGTCTTATAATGAAAAACTGTTTTTT. This encodes CASSPGVGGSYNEKLFF.

The V and J genes are TRBV5-1 and TRBJ2-7; TRBD1 aligns across 8 bases. This CDR3 contains 15 residues. Trimming took 1 base from V and 2 from J; bases not matched to a gene: 5. Looked up from germline, CDR1 is SGHRS and CDR2 is YFSETQ. CDR3 DNA sequence: TGCGCCAGCAGCTTGCCCCAACAGGGGGCCTACGAGCAGTACTTC. It translates to CASSLPQQGAYEQYF.

This clone was observed at least ten times. The chain carries TRBV30 and TRBJ1-5; 8 bases are a match to TRBD1. The germline gives CDR1 GTSNPN, CDR2 SVGIG (reference sequence). Trimming at V came to 2 bases and at J to 5 bases, leaving 11 bases not matched to a gene. This CDR3 is 16 amino acids long. The CDR3 is CAWSPPPGQVHQPQHF. The CDR3 nucleotides read TGTGCCTGGAGTCCCCCGCCGGGACAGGTTCATCAGCCCCAGCATTTT.

In this sample, this clone turned up a few times. The chain couples TRBV4-1 to TRBJ2-5, with 7 bases aligning to TRBD1. The J call may be incorrect, as the DNA end agrees better with TRBJ2-7. CDR1 is MGHRA and CDR2 is YSYEKL in the germline V gene. The CDR3 has 15 amino acids. Here the CDR3 reads CASSQVSTGNYEQYF. CDR3 coding DNA: TGCGCCAGCAGCCAAGTATCGACAGGGAACTACGAGCAGTACTTC.

V and J are TRBV27 and TRBJ2-3; no clear D gene. The V and J ends lost 5 bases and 10 bases respectively, with 10 bases between them. This CDR3 region has 11 residues. Germline CDR1 MNHEY, CDR2 SMNVEV (reference sequence). CDR3 residues: CASSGPIAQYF. The CDR3 nucleotides are TGTGCCAGCAGTGGCCCCATCGCGCAGTATTTT.

The V and J genes are TRBV28 and TRBJ2-2; 7 bases fit TRBD1. V was clipped by 4 bases and J by 5 bases; unmatched bases: 1. The CDR3 extends over 13 amino acids. Germline CDR1 MDHEN, CDR2 SYDVKM. DNA for the CDR3: TGTGCCAGCAGTTCGACAGGGACCGGGGAGCTGTTTTTT. Residues: CASSSTGTGELFF.

The chain has TRBV28 and TRBJ2-3; D is perhaps TRBD1 (5 bases). CDR3 length: 15 residues. Germline assignment: CDR1 MDHEN and CDR2 SYDVKM. Between the trimmed V and J ends, which lost 6 bases and 3 bases, there was a span of 16 bases. The CDR3 sequence is CASRRGRVTTDTQYF. The CDR3 DNA follows: TGTGCCAGCAGGAGAGGCAGGGTGACGACAGATACGCAGTATTTT. The entire variable domain, with the rest obtained from reference TRBV28 and TRBJ2-3, is as follows: DVKVTQSSRYLVKRTGEKVFLECVQDMDHENMFWYRQDPGLGLRLIYFSYDVKMKEKGDIPEGYSVSREKKERFSLILESASTNQTSMYLCASRRGRVTTDTQYFGPGTRLTVL.

This chain links TRBV27 with TRBJ1-1; D ambiguous. CDR1 and CDR2 (germline): MNHEY, SMNVEV (reference sequence). The CDR3 runs 16 residues. The V end lost 0 bases, the J end lost 1 base, and 12 bases lay between the germline ends. The CDR3 loop reads CASSLSLAPTNTEAFF. In nucleotides, the CDR3 is TGTGCCAGCAGTTTATCCTTGGCTCCCACGAACACTGAAGCTTTCTTT.

The genes are TRBV7-2 and TRBJ2-2; a weak D match, TRBD1 (5 bases). In germline, CDR1 is SGHTA, CDR2 FQGNSA. This CDR3 is 16 amino acids long. V was pared by 0 bases and J by 1 base, with 9 bases between. The CDR3: CASSLAPRGNTGELFF. The CDR3 DNA reads TGTGCCAGCAGCTTAGCGCCTAGGGGGAACACCGGGGAGCTGTTTTTT. Combining the CDR3 with reference TRBV7-2 and TRBJ2-2 gives the whole variable domain GAGVSQSPSNKVTEKGKDVELRCDPISGHTALYWYRQSLGQGLEFLIYFQGNSAPDKSGLPSDRFSAERTGGSVSTLTIQRTQQEDSAVYLCASSLAPRGNTGELFFGEGSRLTVL.